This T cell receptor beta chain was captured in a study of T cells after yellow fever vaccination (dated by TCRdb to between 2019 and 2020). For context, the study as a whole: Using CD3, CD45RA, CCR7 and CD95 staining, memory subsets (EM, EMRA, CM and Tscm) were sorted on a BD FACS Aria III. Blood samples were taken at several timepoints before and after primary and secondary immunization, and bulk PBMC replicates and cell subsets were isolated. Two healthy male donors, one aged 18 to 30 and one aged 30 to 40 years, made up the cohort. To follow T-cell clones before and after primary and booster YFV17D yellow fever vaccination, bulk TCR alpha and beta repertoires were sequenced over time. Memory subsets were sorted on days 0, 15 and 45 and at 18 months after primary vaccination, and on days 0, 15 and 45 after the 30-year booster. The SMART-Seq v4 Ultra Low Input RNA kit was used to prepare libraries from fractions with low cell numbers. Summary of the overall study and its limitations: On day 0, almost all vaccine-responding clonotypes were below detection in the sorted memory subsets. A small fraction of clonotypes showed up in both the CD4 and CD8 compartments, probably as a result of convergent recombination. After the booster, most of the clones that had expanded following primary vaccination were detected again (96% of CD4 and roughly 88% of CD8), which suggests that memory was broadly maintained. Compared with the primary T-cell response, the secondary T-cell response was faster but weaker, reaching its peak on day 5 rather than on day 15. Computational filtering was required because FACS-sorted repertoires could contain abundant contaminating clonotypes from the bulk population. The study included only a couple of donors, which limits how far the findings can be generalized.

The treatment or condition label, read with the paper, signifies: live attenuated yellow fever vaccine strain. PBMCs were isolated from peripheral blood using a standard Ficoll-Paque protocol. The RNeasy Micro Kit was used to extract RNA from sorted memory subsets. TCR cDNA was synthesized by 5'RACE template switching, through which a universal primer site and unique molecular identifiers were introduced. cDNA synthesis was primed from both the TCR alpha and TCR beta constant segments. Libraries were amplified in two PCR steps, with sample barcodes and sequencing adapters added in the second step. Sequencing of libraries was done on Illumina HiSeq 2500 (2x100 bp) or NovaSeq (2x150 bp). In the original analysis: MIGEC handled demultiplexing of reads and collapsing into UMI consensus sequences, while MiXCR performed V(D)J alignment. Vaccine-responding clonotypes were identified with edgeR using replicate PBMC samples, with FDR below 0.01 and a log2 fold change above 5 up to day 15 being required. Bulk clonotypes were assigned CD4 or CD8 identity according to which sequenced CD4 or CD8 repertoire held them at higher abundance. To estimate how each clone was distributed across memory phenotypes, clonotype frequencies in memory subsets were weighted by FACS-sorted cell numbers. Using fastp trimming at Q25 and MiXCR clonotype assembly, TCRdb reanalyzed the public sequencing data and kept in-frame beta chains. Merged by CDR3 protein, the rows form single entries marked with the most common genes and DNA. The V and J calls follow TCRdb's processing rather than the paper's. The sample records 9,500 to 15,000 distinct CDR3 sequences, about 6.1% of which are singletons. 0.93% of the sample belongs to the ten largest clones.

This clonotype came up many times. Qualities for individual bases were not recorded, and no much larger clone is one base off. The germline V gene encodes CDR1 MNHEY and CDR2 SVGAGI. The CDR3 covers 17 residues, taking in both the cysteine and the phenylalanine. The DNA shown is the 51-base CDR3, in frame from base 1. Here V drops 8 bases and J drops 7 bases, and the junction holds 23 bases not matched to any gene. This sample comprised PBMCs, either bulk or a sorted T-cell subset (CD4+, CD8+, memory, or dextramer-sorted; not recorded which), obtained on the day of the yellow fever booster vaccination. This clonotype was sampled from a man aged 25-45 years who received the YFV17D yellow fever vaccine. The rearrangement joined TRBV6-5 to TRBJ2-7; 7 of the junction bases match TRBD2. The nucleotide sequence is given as TGTGCCAGCCCGAAATGGGAGGGAGGCCCTTCGGAGAGGGAGCAGTACTTC. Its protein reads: CASPKWEGGPSEREQYF.